These T cell receptor beta chains were read from a single sample in a study of blood T cell repertoires in COVID-19. Here immunoSEQ multiplex PCR was the method, and the copy in TCRdb shows in-frame clones only, minus some. This sample has roughly 350,000 clones, with less than 85% found just once. Sequencing was carried out using peripheral blood. The receptors were gathered from a woman aged 18-30 years with acute or convalescent COVID-19. The CDR3 runs from the conserved cysteine through the conserved F or W. Each record gives: V gene, D gene, CDR3 length, CDR3 protein. D genes are given only for firm matches.

>TRBV2|TRBD1|14
CASSATGGGTEAFF
>TRBV30|.|14
CAWSRRQMNTEAFF
>TRBV15|TRBD1|16
CATSLTDRGINQPQHF
>TRBV2|TRBD1|14
CASRTGGRNSPLHF
>TRBV3-1/TRBV3-2|.|13
CASSHPGTYEQYF
>TRBV7-6|.|14
CASSPREGGTEAFF
>TRBV7-9|.|14
CASSSGGDSYEQYF
>TRBV7-9|.|12
CASSRENGELFF
>TRBV30|TRBD1|14
CAWSVRDRVQGAFF
>TRBV13|.|14
CASSSREVEEKLFF
>TRBV7-8|.|15
CASSLAPRGNYGYTF
>TRBV6-2/TRBV6-3|.|13
CASSYRFDTEAFF
>TRBV5-1|.|13
CASSEGMNTEAFF
>TRBV10-1|.|15
CASSETLRPEGEQFF
>TRBV20-1|.|13
CSASSGFYYEQYF
>TRBV6-6|TRBD1|12
CASSATGAEAFF
>TRBV28|.|14
CAIIKSSSNTEAFF
>TRBV28|TRBD1|16
CASSSGTGQRHYEQYF
>TRBV27|.|15
CASSSKSPTNTEAFF
>TRBV18|.|12
CASSPPGETQYF
>TRBV11-2|TRBD1|17
CASSLEPRTGGDQPQHF
>TRBV7-3|TRBD1|14
CASSFGQVTDTQYF
>TRBV7-2|.|14
CASSFSGGIYEQYF
>TRBV19|.|15
CASSIWGGLGETQYF
>TRBV6-6|.|17
CASSPPDRRAISGELFF
>TRBV29-1|.|11
CSEGGPYGYTF
>TRBV9|TRBD1|14
CASSVAGQGAEAFF
>TRBV15|TRBD2|17
CATSRAAGGASTDTQYF
>TRBV4-1|TRBD1|15
CASSAGTVYTGELFF